The rows below give T cell receptor beta chains drawn from one sample of a study of blood T cells in healthy people across ages. TCRdb called the 5' RACE reads again in MiXCR, with one record for every CDR3 protein. Counted here are fewer than 950,000 distinct CDR3 sequences, about 36% occurring once; the ten biggest clones make up about an eighth. Specimen: blood. The receptors originated from a man between 18 and 29 years old in good health. The CDR3 runs from the conserved cysteine through the conserved F or W. The D gene is left open where the match is weak. Part of the rows lack a size; the others show once, few, many or a class for expanded clones.

cdr3_aa cdr3_nt j_call d_call clone_size v_call
CSVGEGGSGANVLTF TGCAGCGTTGGGGAAGGCGGCTCTGGGGCCAACGTCCTGACTTTC TRBJ2-6 NA NA TRBV29-1
CASSYSGTRNNEQFF TGTGCCAGCAGTTACTCTGGGACTAGAAACAATGAGCAGTTCTTC TRBJ2-1 TRBD2 NA TRBV6-5
CASSFRRGDGFF TGTGCCAGCAGCTTTCGACGGGGCGATGGGTTCTTC TRBJ2-1 NA NA TRBV7-2
CASSLGGGSYEQYF TGCGCCAGCAGCTTGGGAGGGGGCAGTTACGAGCAGTACTTC TRBJ2-7 NA many TRBV7-2
CASSQGPGRDRASEQYF TGCGCCAGCAGCCAAGGTCCGGGCCGGGACAGGGCCAGTGAGCAGTACTTC TRBJ2-5 TRBD1 NA TRBV4-3
CASKRTGQETQFF TGTGCCAGCAAGAGGACGGGTCAAGAGACCCAGTTCTTC TRBJ2-1 NA NA TRBV27
CASSEAGVDSYTF TGTGCCAGCAGTGAAGCGGGGGTAGATAGCTACACCTTC TRBJ1-2 NA few TRBV2
CAWSTFVGAVEKLFF TGTGCCTGGAGTACCTTCGTAGGGGCGGTAGAAAAACTGTTTTTT TRBJ1-4 NA NA TRBV30
CASQGHTDTQYF TGTGCCTCACAGGGGCACACAGATACGCAGTATTTT TRBJ2-3 TRBD1 NA TRBV24-1
CSVVRQGIYNEQYF TGCAGCGTTGTTCGACAGGGGATCTACAATGAGCAGTACTTC TRBJ2-7 TRBD1 NA TRBV29-1
CASSQEAFRSSGANVLTF TGTGCCAGCAGCCAAGAAGCCTTCCGGTCCTCTGGGGCCAACGTCCTGACTTTC TRBJ2-6 NA many TRBV14
CSARDRWGGGDEQFF TGCAGTGCTAGAGATAGGTGGGGGGGCGGCGATGAGCAGTTCTTC TRBJ2-1 NA NA TRBV20-1
CASRSEQEDEKLFF TGTGCCAGCAGATCAGAACAGGAGGATGAAAAACTGTTTTTT TRBJ1-4 NA few TRBV7-9
CSLTGTSGRETQYF TGCAGCCTGACCGGGACTAGCGGGAGGGAGACCCAGTACTTC TRBJ2-5 TRBD2 once TRBV20-1
CASSPRQGSAYEQYF TGTGCAAGCAGCCCAAGACAGGGGTCAGCCTACGAGCAGTACTTC TRBJ2-7 TRBD1 NA TRBV6-6
CASSYSVPGLSNEKLFF TGTGCCAGCAGTTACTCAGTCCCGGGACTTAGTAATGAAAAACTGTTTTTT TRBJ1-4 NA NA TRBV6-6
CASSLGQAYSGANVLTF TGCGCCAGCAGCTTGGGACAGGCGTACTCTGGGGCCAACGTCCTGACTTTC TRBJ2-6 NA NA TRBV5-1
CASSFQGWGDSPLHF TGTGCCAGCAGTTTCCAGGGGTGGGGAGATTCACCCCTCCACTTT TRBJ1-6 NA few TRBV12-3/TRBV12-4
CASSYRLAGGGKDTQYF TGTGCCAGCAGCTACCGACTAGCGGGGGGGGGAAAAGATACGCAGTATTTT TRBJ2-3 TRBD2 NA TRBV7-2
CASSLAAGYRYNEQFF TGCGCCAGCAGCTTGGCCGCTGGGTATAGGTACAATGAGCAGTTCTTC TRBJ2-1 NA few TRBV5-1